This passage covers 21 T cell receptor beta chains from one sample sequenced in a study of a mutant IDH1 vaccine in newly diagnosed glioma. Stated time point: week 11, during vaccination. The vaccine gave 300 ug of a 20-mer mutant IDH1 peptide subcutaneously per dose. Profiling relied on immunoSEQ multiplex PCR, and the TCRdb table lists in-frame clones only, not all of them. The table has about 32,000 clones, under 80% seen once. The antigens of these receptors remain unknown. Sample: PBMCs, taken from a glioma patient whose treatment included an IDH1 peptide vaccine. These receptors were collected from a man in his thirties or forties with glioma.

This chain links TRBV5-4 with TRBJ1-1; TRBD1 is a possible D gene (6 bases). CDR3 length: 15 residues. Germline lookup yields CDR1 SGHNT and CDR2 YYREEE (reference sequence). V was shortened by 6 bases and J by 6 bases, with 21 bases between the two germline ends. Here the CDR3 reads CASTREGGAGSEAFF. CDR3 DNA sequence: TGTGCCAGCACCCGGGAGGGGGGGGCGGGATCTGAAGCTTTCTTT.

This chain connects TRBV11-3 to TRBJ1-1; D possibly corresponds to TRBD1 (6 bases). The CDR3 is made up of 14 amino acids. Trimming took 1 base from V and 5 from J, leaving 11 bases between them. Germline CDR1 is SGHNT and CDR2 is YENEEA. The CDR3 reads CASSLGPRGTEAFF. The DNA for the CDR3 is TGTGCCAGCAGCTTAGGCCCGAGGGGGACTGAAGCTTTCTTT.

This chain uses TRBV7-8 with TRBJ1-5; 9 nucleotides align to TRBD1. Trimming at V came to 1 base and at J to 4 bases, leaving 5 bases not matched to a gene. Per the germline V gene, CDR1 is SGHVS and CDR2 is FQNEAQ. This CDR3 is built from 16 residues. CDR3 bases: TGTGCCAGCAGCTTAGAGGGACAGGGCCTTAATCAGCCCCAGCATTTT. Translation: CASSLEGQGLNQPQHF.

The chain joins TRBV19 to TRBJ2-3; 7 positions agree with TRBD2. The trim removed 6 bases at V and 3 bases at J, leaving 9 bases unmatched. Per germline, CDR1 LNHDA and CDR2 SQIVND (reference sequence). This CDR3 has 15 residues. DNA of the CDR3: TGTGCCAGTAGACTGTCGGCGGGGGTAACAGATACGCAGTATTTT. Translating it yields CASRLSAGVTDTQYF.

The V gene is TRBV5-4, the J gene TRBJ2-5; the match to TRBD1 covers 10 bases. Germline V gives CDR1 SGHNT, CDR2 YYREEE (reference sequence). This CDR3 region has 15 residues. The V gene end was trimmed by 4 bases and the J gene end by 1 base; junction bases not matched to a gene: 4. CDR3 sequence: CASSTRDRGQETQYF. The CDR3 DNA reads TGTGCCAGCAGCACCCGGGACAGGGGCCAAGAGACCCAGTACTTC.

The chain is built from TRBV4-1 and TRBJ1-3; no firm D call. Trimming cost V 1 base and J 4 bases, with 17 bases left between them. The CDR3 extends over 17 amino acids. Germline lookup yields CDR1 MGHRA and CDR2 YSYEKL. The CDR3 is CASSQVSFEGFGNTIYF. The DNA of the CDR3 is TGCGCCAGCAGCCAAGTGTCCTTTGAGGGCTTCGGAAACACCATATATTTT.

The chain carries TRBV30 and TRBJ1-4; no reliable D call. The CDR3 loop spans 11 amino acids. The V and J ends lost 3 bases and 11 bases respectively, with 10 bases between them. Germline CDR1 and CDR2: GTSNPN and SVGIG (reference sequence). The CDR3 region is CAWSSTWKLFF. The CDR3 coding sequence is TGTGCCTGGAGCTCTACTTGGAAACTGTTTTTT.

In this sample, this clone turned up a few times. The chain links TRBV30 to TRBJ1-5; 8 nucleotides agree with TRBD1. Trimming cost V 1 base and J 9 bases; bases outside gene matches: 5. Germline CDR1 GTSNPN, CDR2 SVGIG (reference sequence). The CDR3 runs to 13 residues. The CDR3, as DNA: TGTGCCTGGAGTGAGACAGGGGAAGGGCCCCAGCATTTT. Its protein product is CAWSETGEGPQHF. The entire variable domain, with the rest obtained from reference TRBV30 and TRBJ1-5, is as follows: SQTIHQWPATLVQPVGSPLSLECTVEGTSNPNLYWYRQAAGRGLQLLFYSVGIGQISSEVPQNLSASRPQDRQFILSSKKLLLSDSGFYLCAWSETGEGPQHFGDGTRLSIL.

The chain employs TRBV6-1 and TRBJ1-1; possibly TRBD1 for D (6 bases). The ends were cut back, 0 bases at V and 1 base at J, with 12 bases in the middle. Per the germline V gene, CDR1 is MNHNS and CDR2 is SASEGT. The CDR3 totals 16 residues. CDR3 protein: CASSEAEGGGNTEAFF. CDR3 nucleotides: TGTGCCAGCAGTGAAGCGGAAGGAGGGGGGAACACTGAAGCTTTCTTT.

V usage is TRBV18 and J usage is TRBJ1-1, with D unresolved. Trimming removed 2 bases from V and 4 bases from J, with 11 bases in between. Per germline, CDR1 KGHSH and CDR2 LQKENI. This CDR3 spans 14 amino acids. The CDR3 is CASSPSGVGTEAFF. CDR3 coding DNA: TGTGCCAGCTCACCATCGGGAGTTGGCACTGAAGCTTTCTTT.

The chain is built from TRBV19 and TRBJ2-3; D is ambiguous. The germline gives CDR1 LNHDA, CDR2 SQIVND (reference sequence). V lost 4 bases and J lost 2, with 13 bases in between. The CDR3 totals 15 residues. Here the CDR3 DNA reads TGTGCCAGTAGTACCCCGGGTTCCCCCACAGATACGCAGTATTTT. Translation: CASSTPGSPTDTQYF. The whole variable domain, remainder taken from reference TRBV19 and TRBJ2-3, is DGGITQSPKYLFRKEGQNVTLSCEQNLNHDAMYWYRQDPGQGLRLIYYSQIVNDFQKGDIAEGYSVSREKKESFPLTVTSAQKNPTAFYLCASSTPGSPTDTQYFGPGTRLTVL.

The V and J genes are TRBV5-1 and TRBJ1-1, with D perhaps TRBD1 (5 bases). Between the trimmed V and J ends, which lost 0 bases and 3 bases, there was a span of 18 bases. Germline V gene lookup returns CDR1 SGHRS and CDR2 YFSETQ. The CDR3 has 17 residues. CDR3 sequence: CASSLDFTKGGDTEAFF. DNA for the CDR3: TGCGCCAGCAGCTTGGATTTTACCAAGGGAGGGGACACTGAAGCTTTCTTT.

The chain couples TRBV2 to TRBJ2-7, with D perhaps matching TRBD2 (6 bases). The CDR3 totals 13 residues. Germline V gene sequence: CDR1 SNHLY, CDR2 FYNNEI. The DNA for the CDR3 is TGTGCATCCCGGGACTCCAGATACTACGAGCAGTACTTC. It specifies CASRDSRYYEQYF.

The rearrangement uses TRBV7-9 and TRBJ2-5; either TRBD1 or TRBD2 may supply D (5 bases each). The CDR3 consists of 12 residues. Trimming removed 4 bases from V and 3 bases from J, with 6 bases in between. In germline, CDR1 is SEHNR, CDR2 FQNEAQ (reference sequence). CDR3 in amino acids: CASSWGKETQYF. Written as DNA, the CDR3 is TGTGCCAGCAGCTGGGGGAAAGAGACCCAGTACTTC.

This chain uses TRBV5-6 with TRBJ1-2; 9 nucleotides match TRBD1. The CDR3 is 12 residues long. The V gene's germline CDR1 is SGHDT and CDR2 YYEEEE. V dropped 3 bases and J dropped 8; count of bases not matched to a gene: 2. The CDR3 loop is CASSWTGAGYTF. CDR3 in DNA: TGTGCCAGCAGCTGGACAGGGGCCGGCTACACCTTC.

This clone was recorded a few times. The rearrangement uses TRBV7-9 and TRBJ1-1; D is uncertain. V lost 1 base and J lost 6, with 15 bases in between. The CDR3 is 15 residues long. The germline V gene encodes CDR1 SEHNR and CDR2 FQNEAQ (reference sequence). The CDR3, as DNA: TGTGCCAGCAGCTTAGATGGGGTGTCGGCACCTGAAGCTTTCTTT. Amino acids: CASSLDGVSAPEAFF. The full variable domain, its missing parts supplied by reference TRBV7-9 and TRBJ1-1, is DTGVSQNPRHKITKRGQNVTFRCDPISEHNRLYWYRQTLGQGPEFLTYFQNEAQLEKSRLLSDRFSAERPKGSFSTLEIQRTEQGDSAMYLCASSLDGVSAPEAFFGQGTRLTVV.

This chain connects TRBV7-3 to TRBJ2-2; no clear D. Trimming cost V 1 base and J 0 bases, with 12 bases left between them. Germline V CDR1 and CDR2: SGHTA, FQGTGA. This CDR3 has 17 residues. In nucleotides, the CDR3 is TGTGCCAGCAGCTTAAGGTCCGCGGAGACGAACACCGGGGAGCTGTTTTTT. Its protein product is CASSLRSAETNTGELFF.

The rearrangement uses TRBV7-2 and TRBJ1-2; D possibly corresponds to TRBD1 (5 bases). The CDR3 is 14 residues long. Germline V CDR1 and CDR2: SGHTA, FQGNSA. Between the trimmed V and J ends, which lost 4 bases and 0 bases, there was a span of 9 bases. The chain's CDR3 is CASSYRQPNYGYTF. Here the CDR3 DNA reads TGTGCCAGCAGCTACAGACAGCCTAACTATGGCTACACCTTC.

In this sample, this clone turned up once. This chain connects TRBV30 to TRBJ2-7, with a weak D call TRBD2 (5 bases). The V gene lost 4 bases and the J gene lost 4 bases, with 17 bases spanning the gap. Germline V CDR1 and CDR2: GTSNPN, SVGIG (reference sequence). This CDR3 spans 14 amino acids. The CDR3 DNA is TGTGCCTGGACCGGAGGTCATTCCAGTTACGAGCAGTACTTC. Translating gives CAWTGGHSSYEQYF.

This sequence joins TRBV19 and TRBJ1-1; D gene unclear. V was cut by 7 bases and J by 1 base, with 7 bases left in between. This CDR3 has 12 amino acids. From germline, CDR1 is LNHDA and CDR2 SQIVND (reference sequence). CDR3 amino acids: CASKVENTEAFF. The CDR3 nucleotides are TGTGCCAGTAAGGTTGAGAACACTGAAGCTTTCTTT. The full variable domain, rest sourced from reference TRBV19 and TRBJ1-1, is DGGITQSPKYLFRKEGQNVTLSCEQNLNHDAMYWYRQDPGQGLRLIYYSQIVNDFQKGDIAEGYSVSREKKESFPLTVTSAQKNPTAFYLCASKVENTEAFFGQGTRLTVV.

The genes are TRBV5-4 and TRBJ1-1, with a possible D match to TRBD1 (5 bases). Trimming left V 0 bases short and J 7 bases short, with 10 bases between. Germline V gene lookup returns CDR1 SGHNT and CDR2 YYREEE (reference sequence). The CDR3 has 13 amino acids. The CDR3 bases are TGTGCCAGCAGCTTGGGGGGACTCCTTGAAGCTTTCTTT. Amino acid sequence: CASSLGGLLEAFF.